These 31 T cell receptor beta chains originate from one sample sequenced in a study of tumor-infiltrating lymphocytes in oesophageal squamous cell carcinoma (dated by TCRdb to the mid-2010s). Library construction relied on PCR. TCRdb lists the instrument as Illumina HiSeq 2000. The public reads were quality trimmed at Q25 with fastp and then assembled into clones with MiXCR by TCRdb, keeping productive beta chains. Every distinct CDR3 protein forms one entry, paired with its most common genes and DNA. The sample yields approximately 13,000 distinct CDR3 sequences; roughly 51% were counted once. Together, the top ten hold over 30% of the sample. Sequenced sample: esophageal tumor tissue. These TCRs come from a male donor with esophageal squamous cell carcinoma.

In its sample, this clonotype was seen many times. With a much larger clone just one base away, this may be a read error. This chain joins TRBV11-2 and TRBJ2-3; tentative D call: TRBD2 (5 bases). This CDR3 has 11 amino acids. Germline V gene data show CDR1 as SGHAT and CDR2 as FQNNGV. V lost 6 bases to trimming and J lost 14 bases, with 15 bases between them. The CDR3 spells CASSQSGELYF. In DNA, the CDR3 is TGTGCCAGCAGTCAGTCCGGGGAGCTGTATTTT.

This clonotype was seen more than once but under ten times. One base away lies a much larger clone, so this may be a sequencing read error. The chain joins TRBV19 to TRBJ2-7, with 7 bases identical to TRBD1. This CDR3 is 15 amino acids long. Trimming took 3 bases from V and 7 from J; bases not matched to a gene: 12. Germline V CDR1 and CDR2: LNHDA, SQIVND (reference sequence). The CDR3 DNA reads TGTGCCAGTAGTATTACAGGGGTGTCCTACAATGAGCAGTACTTC. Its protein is CASSITGVSYNEQYF.

The DNA for the CDR3 is TGTGCCAGCAGCCGGACTAGCGGTTCTAACAATGAGCAGTTCTTC. Its translation is CASSRTSGSNNEQFF. The V gene is TRBV5-4, the J gene TRBJ2-7; 10 positions agree with TRBD2. The DNA end is more similar to TRBJ2-1, so the J call may be wrong. From germline, CDR1 is SGHNT and CDR2 YYREEE (reference sequence). This CDR3 contains 15 residues.

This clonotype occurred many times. The CDR3 DNA is TGTGCCAGCAGTTCCTCGACAGGGGACTACGAGCAGTACTTC. It translates to CASSSSTGDYEQYF. The chain combines TRBV12-3 or TRBV12-4 with TRBJ2-4; 8 bases fit TRBD1. The last part of the DNA fits TRBJ2-7 better; the J call may be wrong. The CDR3 runs to 14 residues.

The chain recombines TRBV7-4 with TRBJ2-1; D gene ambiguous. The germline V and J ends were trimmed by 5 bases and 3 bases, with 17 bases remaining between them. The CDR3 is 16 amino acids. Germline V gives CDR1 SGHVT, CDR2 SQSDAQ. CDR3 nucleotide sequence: TGTGCCAGCAGCCACAACCGGGCCGCATTCTACAATGAGCAGTTCTTC. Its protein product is CASSHNRAAFYNEQFF.

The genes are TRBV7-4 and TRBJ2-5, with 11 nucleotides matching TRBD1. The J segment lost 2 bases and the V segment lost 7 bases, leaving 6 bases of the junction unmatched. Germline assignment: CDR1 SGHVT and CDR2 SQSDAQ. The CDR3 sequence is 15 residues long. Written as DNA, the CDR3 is TGTGCCAGCAACTTGGGGGACAGGGGGCAAGAGACCCAGTACTTC. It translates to CASNLGDRGQETQYF.

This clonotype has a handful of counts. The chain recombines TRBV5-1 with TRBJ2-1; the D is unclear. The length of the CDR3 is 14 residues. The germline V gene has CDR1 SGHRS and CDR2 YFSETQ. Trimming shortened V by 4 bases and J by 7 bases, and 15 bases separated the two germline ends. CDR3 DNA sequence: TGCGCCAGCAGCATCGGTATAGGTTGGAATGAGCAGTTCTTC. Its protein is CASSIGIGWNEQFF.

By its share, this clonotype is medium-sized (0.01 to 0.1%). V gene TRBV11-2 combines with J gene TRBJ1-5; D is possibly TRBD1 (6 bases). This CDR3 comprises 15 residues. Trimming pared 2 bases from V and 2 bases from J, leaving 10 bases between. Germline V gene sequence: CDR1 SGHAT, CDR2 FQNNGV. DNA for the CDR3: TGTGCCAGCAGCTTATCAGGGGAAGGCAATCAGCCCCAGCATTTT. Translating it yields CASSLSGEGNQPQHF. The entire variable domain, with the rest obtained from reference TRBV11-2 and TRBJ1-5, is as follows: EAGVAQSPRYKIIEKRQSVAFWCNPISGHATLYWYQQILGQGPKLLIQFQNNGVVDDSQLPKDRFSAERLKGVDSTLKIQPAKLEDSAVYLCASSLSGEGNQPQHFGDGTRLSIL.

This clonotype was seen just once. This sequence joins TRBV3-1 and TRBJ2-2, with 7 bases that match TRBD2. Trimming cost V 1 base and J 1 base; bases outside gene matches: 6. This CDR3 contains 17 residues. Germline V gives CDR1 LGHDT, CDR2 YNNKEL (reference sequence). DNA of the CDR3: TGTGCCAGCAGCCAAGTGGCGGCGGGGGAGAACACCGGGGAGCTGTTTTTT. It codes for CASSQVAAGENTGELFF. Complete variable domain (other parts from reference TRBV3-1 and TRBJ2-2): DTAVSQTPKYLVTQMGNDKSIKCEQNLGHDTMYWYKQDSKKFLKIMFSYNNKELIINETVPNRFSPKSPDKAHLNLHINSLELGDSAVYFCASSQVAAGENTGELFFGEGSRLTVL.

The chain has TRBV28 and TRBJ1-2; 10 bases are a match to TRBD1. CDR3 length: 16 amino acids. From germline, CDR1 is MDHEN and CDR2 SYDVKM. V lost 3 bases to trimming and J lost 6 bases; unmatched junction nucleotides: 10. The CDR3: CASSFSPPTGGDGYTF. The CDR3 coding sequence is TGTGCCAGCAGTTTTTCCCCCCCGACAGGGGGCGATGGCTACACCTTC.

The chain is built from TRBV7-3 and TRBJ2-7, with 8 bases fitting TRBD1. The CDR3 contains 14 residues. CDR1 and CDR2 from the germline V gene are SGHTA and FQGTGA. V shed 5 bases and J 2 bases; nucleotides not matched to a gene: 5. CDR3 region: CASSRGQGTYEQYF. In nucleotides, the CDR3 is TGTGCCAGCAGCCGCGGACAGGGCACCTACGAGCAGTACTTC.

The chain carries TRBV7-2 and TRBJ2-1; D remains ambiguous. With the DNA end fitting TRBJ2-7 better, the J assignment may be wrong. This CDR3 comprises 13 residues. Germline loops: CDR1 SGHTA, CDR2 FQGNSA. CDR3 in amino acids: CASSLSLDYEQYF. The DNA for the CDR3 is TGTGCCAGCAGCTTATCCCTAGACTACGAGCAGTACTTC.

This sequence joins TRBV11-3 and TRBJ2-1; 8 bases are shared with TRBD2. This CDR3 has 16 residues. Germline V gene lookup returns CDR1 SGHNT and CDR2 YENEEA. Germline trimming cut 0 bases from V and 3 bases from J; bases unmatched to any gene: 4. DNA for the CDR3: TGTGCCAGCAGCTTAGATGGGACTAGTGGCTACAATGAGCAGTTCTTC. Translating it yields CASSLDGTSGYNEQFF.

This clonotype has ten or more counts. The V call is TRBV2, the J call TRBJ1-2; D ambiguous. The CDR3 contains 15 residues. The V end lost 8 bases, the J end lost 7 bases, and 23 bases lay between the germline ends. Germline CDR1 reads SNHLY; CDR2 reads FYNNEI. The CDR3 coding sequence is TGTGCCAGCGGATCCGGCCGTACAGATAAGAGTGGCTACACCTTC. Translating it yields CASGSGRTDKSGYTF. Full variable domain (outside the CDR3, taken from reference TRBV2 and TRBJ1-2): EPEVTQTPSHQVTQMGQEVILRCVPISNHLYFYWYRQILGQKVEFLVSFYNNEISEKSEIFDDQFSVERPDGSNFTLKIRSTKLEDSAMYFCASGSGRTDKSGYTFGSGTRLTVV.

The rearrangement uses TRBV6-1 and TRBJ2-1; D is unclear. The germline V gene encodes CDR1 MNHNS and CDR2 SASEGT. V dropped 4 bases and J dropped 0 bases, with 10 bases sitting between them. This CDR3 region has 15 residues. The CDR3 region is CASSVDPSSYNEQFF. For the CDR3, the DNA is TGTGCCAGCAGTGTTGACCCGAGCTCCTACAATGAGCAGTTCTTC.

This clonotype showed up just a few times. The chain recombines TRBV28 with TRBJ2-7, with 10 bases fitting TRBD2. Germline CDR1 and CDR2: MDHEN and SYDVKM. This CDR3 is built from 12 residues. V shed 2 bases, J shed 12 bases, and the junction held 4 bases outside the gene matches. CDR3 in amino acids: CASSLTSGTLYF. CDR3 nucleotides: TGTGCCAGCAGTTTAACTAGCGGGACCTTGTACTTC. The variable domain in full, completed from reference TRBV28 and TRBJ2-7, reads DVKVTQSSRYLVKRTGEKVFLECVQDMDHENMFWYRQDPGLGLRLIYFSYDVKMKEKGDIPEGYSVSREKKERFSLILESASTNQTSMYLCASSLTSGTLYFGPGTRLTVT.

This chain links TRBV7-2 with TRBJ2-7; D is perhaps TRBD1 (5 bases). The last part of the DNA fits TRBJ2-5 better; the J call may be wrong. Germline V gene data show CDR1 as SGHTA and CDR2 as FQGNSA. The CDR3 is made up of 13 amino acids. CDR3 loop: CASSSGQIETQYF. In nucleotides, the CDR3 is TGTGCCAGCAGCTCAGGGCAAATAGAGACCCAGTACTTC.

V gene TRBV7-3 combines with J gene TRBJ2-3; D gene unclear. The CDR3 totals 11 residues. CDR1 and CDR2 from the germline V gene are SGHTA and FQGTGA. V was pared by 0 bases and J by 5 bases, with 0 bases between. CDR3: CASSLTDTQYF. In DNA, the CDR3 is TGTGCCAGCAGCTTAACAGATACGCAGTATTTT.

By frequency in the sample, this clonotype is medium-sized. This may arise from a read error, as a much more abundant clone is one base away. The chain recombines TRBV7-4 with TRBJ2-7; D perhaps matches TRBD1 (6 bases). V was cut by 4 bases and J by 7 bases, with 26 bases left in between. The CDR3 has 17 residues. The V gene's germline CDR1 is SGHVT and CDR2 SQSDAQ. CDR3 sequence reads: CASSSPPGDGDNNEQYF. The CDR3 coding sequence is TGTGCCAGCAGCTCACCTCCAGGGGATGGGGATAACAATGAGCAGTACTTC. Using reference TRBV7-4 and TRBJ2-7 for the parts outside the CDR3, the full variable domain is GAGVSQSPRYKVAKRGRDVALRCDSISGHVTLYWYRQTLGQGSEVLTYSQSDAQRDKSGRPSGRFSAERPERSVSTLKIQRTEQGDSAVYLCASSSPPGDGDNNEQYFGPGTRLTVT.

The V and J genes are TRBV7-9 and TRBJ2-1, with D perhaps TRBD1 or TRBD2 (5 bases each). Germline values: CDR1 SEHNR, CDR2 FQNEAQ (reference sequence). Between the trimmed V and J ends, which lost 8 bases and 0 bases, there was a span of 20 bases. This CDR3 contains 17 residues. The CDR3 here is CASGRGTIGASYNEQFF. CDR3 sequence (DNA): TGTGCCAGCGGCCGGGGCACCATCGGCGCCTCCTACAATGAGCAGTTCTTC.

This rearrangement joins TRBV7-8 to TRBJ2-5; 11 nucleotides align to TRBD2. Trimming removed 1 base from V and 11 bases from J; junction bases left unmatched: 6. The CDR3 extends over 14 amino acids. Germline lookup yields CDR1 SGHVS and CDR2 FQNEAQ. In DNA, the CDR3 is TGTGCCAGCAGCTTAGTAGCGGGAGGGCTTGAGCAGTACTTC. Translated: CASSLVAGGLEQYF.

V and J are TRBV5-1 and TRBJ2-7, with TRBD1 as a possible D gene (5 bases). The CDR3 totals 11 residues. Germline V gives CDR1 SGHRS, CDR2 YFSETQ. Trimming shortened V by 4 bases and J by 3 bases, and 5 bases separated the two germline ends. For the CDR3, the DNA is TGCGCCAGCAGCACAGGCTACGAGCAGTACTTC. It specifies CASSTGYEQYF. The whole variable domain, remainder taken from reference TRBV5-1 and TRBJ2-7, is KAGVTQTPRYLIKTRGQQVTLSCSPISGHRSVSWYQQTPGQGLQFLFEYFSETQRNKGNFPGRFSGRQFSNSRSEMNVSTLELGDSALYLCASSTGYEQYFGPGTRLTVT.

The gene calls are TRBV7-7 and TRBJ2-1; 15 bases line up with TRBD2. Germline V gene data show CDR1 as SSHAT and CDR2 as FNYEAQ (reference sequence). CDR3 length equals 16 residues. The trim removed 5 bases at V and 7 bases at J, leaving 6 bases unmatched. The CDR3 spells CASSPGLAGGPNEQFF. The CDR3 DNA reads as TGTGCCAGCAGCCCAGGACTAGCGGGAGGGCCGAATGAGCAGTTCTTC.

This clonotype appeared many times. Here the CDR3 reads CASRPGQNTGELFF. In DNA form, the CDR3 reads TGTGCCAGCAGGCCCGGACAAAACACCGGGGAGCTGTTTTTT. V and J are TRBV12-3 or TRBV12-4 and TRBJ2-2, with TRBD1 as a possible D gene (5 bases). CDR3 size: 14 residues. Trimming took 6 bases from V and 2 from J, leaving 10 bases between them.

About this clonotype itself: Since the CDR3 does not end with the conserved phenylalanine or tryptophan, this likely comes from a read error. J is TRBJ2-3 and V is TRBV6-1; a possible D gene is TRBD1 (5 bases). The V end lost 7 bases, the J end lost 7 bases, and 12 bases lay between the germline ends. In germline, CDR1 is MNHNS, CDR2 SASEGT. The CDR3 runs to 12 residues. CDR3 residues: CASTSRTNTQYY. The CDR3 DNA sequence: TGTGCCAGCACTAGTCGGACAAATACGCAGTATTAT.

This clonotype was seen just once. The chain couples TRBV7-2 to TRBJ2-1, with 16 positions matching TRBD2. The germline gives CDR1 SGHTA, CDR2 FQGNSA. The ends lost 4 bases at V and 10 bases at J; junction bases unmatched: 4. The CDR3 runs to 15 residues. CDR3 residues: CASSSGTSGGGEQFF. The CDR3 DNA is TGTGCCAGCAGCTCCGGGACTAGCGGGGGGGGAGAGCAGTTCTTC. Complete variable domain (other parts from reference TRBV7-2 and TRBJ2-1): GAGVSQSPSNKVTEKGKDVELRCDPISGHTALYWYRQSLGQGLEFLIYFQGNSAPDKSGLPSDRFSAERTGGSVSTLTIQRTQQEDSAVYLCASSSGTSGGGEQFFGPGTRLTVL.

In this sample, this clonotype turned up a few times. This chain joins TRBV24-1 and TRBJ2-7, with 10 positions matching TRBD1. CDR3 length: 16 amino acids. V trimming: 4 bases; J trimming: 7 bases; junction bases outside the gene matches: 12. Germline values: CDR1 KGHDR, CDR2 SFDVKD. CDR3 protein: CATSDAGTGEVREQYF. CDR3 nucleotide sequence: TGTGCCACCAGTGACGCCGGGACAGGGGAGGTGAGGGAGCAGTACTTC.

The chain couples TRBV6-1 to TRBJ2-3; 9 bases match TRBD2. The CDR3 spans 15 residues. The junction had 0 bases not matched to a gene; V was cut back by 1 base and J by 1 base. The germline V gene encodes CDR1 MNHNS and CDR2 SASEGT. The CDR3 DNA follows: TGTGCCAGCAGTGAAGTAGCGGGAGGCACAGATACGCAGTATTTT. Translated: CASSEVAGGTDTQYF.

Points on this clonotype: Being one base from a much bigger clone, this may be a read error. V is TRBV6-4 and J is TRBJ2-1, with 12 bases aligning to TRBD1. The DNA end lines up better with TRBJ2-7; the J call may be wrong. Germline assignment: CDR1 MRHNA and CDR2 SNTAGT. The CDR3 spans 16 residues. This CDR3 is CASSDSKGQGADEQYF. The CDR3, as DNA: TGTGCCAGCAGTGACTCGAAGGGACAGGGGGCTGATGAGCAGTACTTC.

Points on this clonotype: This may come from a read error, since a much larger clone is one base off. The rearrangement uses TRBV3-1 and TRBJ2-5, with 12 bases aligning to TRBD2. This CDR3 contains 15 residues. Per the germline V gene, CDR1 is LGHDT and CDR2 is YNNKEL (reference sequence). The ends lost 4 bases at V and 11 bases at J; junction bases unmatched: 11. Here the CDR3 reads CASSPWTSGTDEQYF. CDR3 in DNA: TGTGCCAGCAGCCCTTGGACTAGCGGGACAGATGAGCAGTACTTC.

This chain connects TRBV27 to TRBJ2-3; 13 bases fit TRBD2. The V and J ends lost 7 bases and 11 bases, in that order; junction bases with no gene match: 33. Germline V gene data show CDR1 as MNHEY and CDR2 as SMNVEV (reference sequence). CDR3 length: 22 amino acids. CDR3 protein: CASTPGQGILAGGPRSYNEQYF. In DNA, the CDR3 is TGTGCCAGCACCCCGGGACAGGGGATACTAGCGGGAGGGCCGCGATCCTACAATGAGCAGTATTTT.